These 22 T cell receptor beta chains came from one sample sequenced in a study of regulatory dendritic cells for organ transplantation. Libraries were prepared by immunoSEQ multiplex PCR; TCRdb keeps only in-frame clonotypes and omits some of them. There are fewer than 40,000 clones in the sample; 75% to 95% occur only once, and about 0.11% lies in the top ten. Sequencing was done on a sample of naive CD8+ T cells from blood. Subset denoted: CD45RA+ naive T cells. All receptors come from a human donor in good health.

The chain is built from TRBV30 and TRBJ2-3; D is unresolved. Germline CDR1 is GTSNPN and CDR2 is SVGIG (reference sequence). V was cut by 2 bases and J by 3 bases, with 12 bases left in between. The CDR3 covers 14 residues. This chain's CDR3 is CAWSYILGTDTQYF. The DNA of the CDR3 is TGTGCCTGGAGTTACATCTTAGGAACAGATACGCAGTATTTT.

V and J are TRBV23-1 and TRBJ1-6, with a possible D match to TRBD1 (5 bases). TRBV23-1 is designated an ORF whose function remains uncertain. This CDR3 comprises 15 residues. V shed 3 bases and J shed 9 bases, with 15 bases lying between them. Here the CDR3 reads CASSQLQGPSSPLHF. CDR3 nucleotide sequence: TGCGCCAGCAGTCAGCTCCAGGGACCAAGTTCACCCCTCCACTTT.

The chain combines TRBV27 with TRBJ2-7; 8 bases are shared with TRBD2. Germline V gene lookup returns CDR1 MNHEY and CDR2 SMNVEV (reference sequence). The CDR3 sequence is 13 residues long. V shed 5 bases and J 5 bases; nucleotides not matched to a gene: 5. The DNA of the CDR3 is TGTGCCAGCAGTAACGGGGGGGACCACGAGCAGTACTTC. Its protein product is CASSNGGDHEQYF.

In its sample, this clone was seen once. The chain employs TRBV19 and TRBJ2-3; D may correspond to TRBD1 or TRBD2 (6 bases each). CDR1 is LNHDA, CDR2 SQIVND, per germline (reference sequence). V was clipped by 4 bases and J by 1 base, with 18 bases between them. The CDR3 covers 17 residues. CDR3 in amino acids: CASSSLGGLVGTDTQYF. CDR3 in DNA: TGTGCCAGTAGTAGCCTAGGGGGGCTAGTGGGCACAGATACGCAGTATTTT.

Here the CDR3 reads CASSLLYGTENTGELFF. Written as DNA, the CDR3 is TGTGCCAGCAGCTTATTGTATGGGACAGAGAACACCGGGGAGCTGTTTTTT. The J gene is TRBJ2-2, the V gene TRBV13, with 7 bases identical to TRBD1. The CDR3 consists of 17 residues. J gave up 1 base and V 2 bases, and 7 bases lay outside the gene matches. Germline CDR1 and CDR2: PRHDT and FYEKMQ (reference sequence).

DNA for the CDR3: TGTGCCAGCAGTTACTCGAGACCGGGGGGCGAAAACATTCAGTACTTC. It translates to CASSYSRPGGENIQYF. J is TRBJ2-4 and V is TRBV6-5; D is perhaps TRBD2 (7 bases). The CDR3 totals 16 residues. Germline V lookup: CDR1 MNHEY, CDR2 SVGAGI. V dropped 0 bases and J dropped 5 bases, with 14 bases sitting between them.

The genes are TRBV6-5 and TRBJ1-1; D uncertain. Per the germline V gene, CDR1 is MNHEY and CDR2 is SVGAGI. There are 15 residues in the CDR3. V was cut by 2 bases and J by 4 bases, with 14 bases left in between. CDR3 residues: CASSYGDIGTTEAFF. The CDR3 nucleotides are TGTGCCAGCAGTTACGGTGACATAGGAACCACTGAAGCTTTCTTT.

The chain carries TRBV6-5 and TRBJ2-2; D is perhaps TRBD1 (6 bases). CDR3 length equals 14 residues. The germline V gene has CDR1 MNHEY and CDR2 SVGAGI. Trimming stripped 2 bases from V and 5 bases from J, with 9 bases between. The CDR3 region is CASSYDQGTGELFF. In DNA, the CDR3 is TGTGCCAGCAGTTACGACCAGGGGACCGGGGAGCTGTTTTTT.

The chain links TRBV6-5 to TRBJ2-7; 7 bases map to TRBD1. Germline-derived CDR1 and CDR2 are MNHEY and SVGAGI. V gave up 5 bases and J gave up 2 bases; unmatched junction bases: 6. This CDR3 spans 14 amino acids. CDR3 nucleotides: TGTGCCAGCAGTCCTCGGACAGGTCCCTACGAGCAGTACTTC. As protein: CASSPRTGPYEQYF.

This chain joins TRBV2 and TRBJ1-4; TRBD1 aligns across 7 bases. Germline CDR1 SNHLY, CDR2 FYNNEI. This CDR3 is 14 amino acids long. Losses at the gene ends were 3 bases for V and 4 bases for J; bases not matched to a gene: 2. The CDR3: CASSDGTDNEKLFF. In nucleotides, the CDR3 is TGTGCCAGCAGTGACGGGACAGATAATGAAAAACTGTTTTTT.

The CDR3 loop is CASSATGVSADTQYF. As DNA, the CDR3 is TGTGCCAGCAGCGCGACAGGGGTGAGTGCAGATACGCAGTATTTT. The chain employs TRBV9 and TRBJ2-3; 8 nucleotides line up with TRBD1. The CDR3 sequence is 15 residues long. Germline V lookup: CDR1 SGDLS, CDR2 YYNGEE. V lost 3 bases, J lost 4 bases, and 7 bases stayed unmatched. The whole variable domain, filled in from reference TRBV9 and TRBJ2-3, reads DSGVTQTPKHLITATGQRVTLRCSPRSGDLSVYWYQQSLDQGLQFLIQYYNGEERAKGNILERFSAQQFPDLHSELNLSSLELGDSALYFCASSATGVSADTQYFGPGTRLTVL.

The rearrangement uses TRBV5-6 and TRBJ2-1; D remains ambiguous. The CDR3 has 14 residues. Germline CDR1 reads SGHDT; CDR2 reads YYEEEE. V lost 2 bases and J lost 2, with 8 bases in between. The CDR3 DNA is TGTGCCAGCAGCTTCCTGACAACCTACAATGAGCAGTTCTTC. Amino acid sequence: CASSFLTTYNEQFF.

The rearrangement joins TRBV15 to TRBJ1-6; 7 bases map to TRBD1. Germline CDR1 LNHNV, CDR2 YYDKDF (reference sequence). With V trimmed by 5 bases and J by 7 bases, 8 bases remained unmatched. CDR3 length: 15 residues. The CDR3: CATSRRGDRNSPLHF. In DNA form, the CDR3 reads TGTGCCACCAGCCGAAGGGGGGACAGAAATTCACCCCTCCACTTT.

The chain is built from TRBV27 and TRBJ1-1; D remains ambiguous. V was cut by 5 bases and J by 0 bases, with 7 bases left in between. The CDR3 is 13 amino acids. Germline V gives CDR1 MNHEY, CDR2 SMNVEV (reference sequence). The chain's CDR3 is CASSTGVNTEAFF. The CDR3 DNA sequence: TGTGCCAGCAGTACGGGAGTGAACACTGAAGCTTTCTTT.

This clone was observed a single time. The chain recombines TRBV25-1 with TRBJ2-1; D is tentatively TRBD1 or TRBD2 (5 bases each). Germline CDR1 reads MGHDK; CDR2 reads SYGVNS. Trimming removed 8 bases from V and 9 bases from J, with 11 bases in between. The CDR3 is 11 residues long. This chain's CDR3 is CASGMGVEQFF. Written as DNA, the CDR3 is TGTGCCAGCGGGATGGGGGTTGAGCAGTTCTTC.

The gene calls are TRBV9 and TRBJ2-2; D unresolved. The germline V gene has CDR1 SGDLS and CDR2 YYNGEE. The CDR3 contains 13 residues. V was cut by 4 bases and J by 10 bases, with 14 bases left in between. CDR3 protein: CASSPIQTAELFF. Here the CDR3 DNA reads TGTGCCAGCAGCCCAATACAAACAGCGGAGCTGTTTTTT.

The chain combines TRBV14 with TRBJ2-7; maybe TRBD2 (5 bases). The germline gives CDR1 SGHDN, CDR2 FVKESK. V shed 3 bases and J shed 6 bases, with 12 bases lying between them. The CDR3 runs to 13 residues. Written as DNA, the CDR3 is TGTGCCAGCAGCCAGGGGAGCGCCTCCGAGCAGTACTTC. Translated: CASSQGSASEQYF.

CDR3: CASSLLVGGSYNEQFF. Written as DNA, the CDR3 is TGTGCCAGCAGCCTGTTAGTAGGGGGCTCCTACAATGAGCAGTTCTTC. V gene TRBV14 combines with J gene TRBJ2-1, with D maybe TRBD1 (6 bases). The CDR3 covers 16 residues. Per germline, CDR1 SGHDN and CDR2 FVKESK. The germline V and J ends were trimmed by 4 bases and 0 bases, with 13 bases remaining between them.

This rearrangement joins TRBV11-2 to TRBJ2-7; D could derive from TRBD1 or TRBD2 (6 bases each). This CDR3 has 13 amino acids. Per the germline V gene, CDR1 is SGHAT and CDR2 is FQNNGV. V shed 7 bases and J shed 3 bases, with 13 bases lying between them. The CDR3 is CASTSGADYEQYF. In nucleotides, the CDR3 is TGTGCCAGCACCTCGGGGGCTGACTACGAGCAGTACTTC.

V gene TRBV27 combines with J gene TRBJ1-5, with 7 bases that match TRBD1. Germline V gene sequence: CDR1 MNHEY, CDR2 SMNVEV (reference sequence). CDR3 length: 14 amino acids. The ends lost 6 bases at V and 3 bases at J; junction bases unmatched: 5. CDR3 protein: CASSTGQYNQPQHF. The CDR3 region has the DNA TGTGCCAGCAGCACGGGACAGTACAATCAGCCCCAGCATTTT.

This clone was found once. The chain uses TRBV6-5 and TRBJ1-2, with D tentatively TRBD1 (5 bases). The CDR3 consists of 13 residues. Trimming removed 4 bases at V and 3 bases at J, with 9 bases between. CDR1 MNHEY and CDR2 SVGAGI come from the germline V gene. The CDR3: CASSSVGDYGYTF. In nucleotides, the CDR3 is TGTGCCAGCAGTTCTGTGGGGGACTATGGCTACACCTTC.

This clone was counted only a few times. The gene calls are TRBV7-9 and TRBJ2-7, with D hard to call. The CDR3 spans 13 residues. V lost 5 bases, J lost 2 bases, and 10 bases lay in between. CDR1 is SEHNR, CDR2 FQNEAQ, per germline (reference sequence). CDR3 residues: CASSLGSTYEQYF. The CDR3, as DNA: TGTGCCAGCAGCCTAGGGTCAACCTACGAGCAGTACTTC.